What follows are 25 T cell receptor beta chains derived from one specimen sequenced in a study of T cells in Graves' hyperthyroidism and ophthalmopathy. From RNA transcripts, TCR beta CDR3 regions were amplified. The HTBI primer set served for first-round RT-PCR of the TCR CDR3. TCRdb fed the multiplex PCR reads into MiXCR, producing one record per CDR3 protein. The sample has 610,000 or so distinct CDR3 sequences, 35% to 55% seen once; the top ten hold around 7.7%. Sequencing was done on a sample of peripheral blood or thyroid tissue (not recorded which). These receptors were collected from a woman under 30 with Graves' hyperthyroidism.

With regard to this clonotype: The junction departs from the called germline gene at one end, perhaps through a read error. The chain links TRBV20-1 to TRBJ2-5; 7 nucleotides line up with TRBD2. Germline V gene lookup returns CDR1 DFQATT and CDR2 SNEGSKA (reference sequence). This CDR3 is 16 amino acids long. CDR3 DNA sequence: TGCAGTGCTAGAAATTCCGGGAGCGGGGTTCAAGGGACCCGGTACTTC. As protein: CSARNSGSGVQGTRYF.

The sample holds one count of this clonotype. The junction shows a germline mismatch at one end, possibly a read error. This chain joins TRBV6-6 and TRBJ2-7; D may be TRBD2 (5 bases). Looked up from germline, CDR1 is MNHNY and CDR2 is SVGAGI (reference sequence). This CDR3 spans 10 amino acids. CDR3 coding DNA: TGTGCCAGCAGTTACTCGAAGGAGGACTTC. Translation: CASSYSKEDF.

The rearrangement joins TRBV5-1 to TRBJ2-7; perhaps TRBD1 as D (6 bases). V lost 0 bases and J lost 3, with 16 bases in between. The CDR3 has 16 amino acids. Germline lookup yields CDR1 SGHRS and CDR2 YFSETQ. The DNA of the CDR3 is TGCGCCAGCAGCTTGGCCGGACAGCGGACCTTCTACGAGCAGTACTTC. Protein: CASSLAGQRTFYEQYF.

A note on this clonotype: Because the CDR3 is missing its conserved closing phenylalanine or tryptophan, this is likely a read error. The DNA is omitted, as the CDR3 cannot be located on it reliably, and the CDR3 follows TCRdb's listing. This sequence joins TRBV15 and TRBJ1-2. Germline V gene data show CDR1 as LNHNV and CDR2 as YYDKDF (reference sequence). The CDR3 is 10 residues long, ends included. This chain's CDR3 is CATSRDRMAR.

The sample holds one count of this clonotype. CDR3 bases: TGTGCCAGCAGCTTAGAGTTTTGGGCGGGAGGCGCCGGGGAGCAGTACTTC. Amino acids: CASSLEFWAGGAGEQYF. The genes are TRBV7-2 and TRBJ2-7; 8 nucleotides agree with TRBD2. The V segment lost 1 base and the J segment 7 bases; nucleotides outside the gene matches: 15. This CDR3 contains 17 residues. CDR1 is SGHTA and CDR2 is FQGNSA in the germline V gene.

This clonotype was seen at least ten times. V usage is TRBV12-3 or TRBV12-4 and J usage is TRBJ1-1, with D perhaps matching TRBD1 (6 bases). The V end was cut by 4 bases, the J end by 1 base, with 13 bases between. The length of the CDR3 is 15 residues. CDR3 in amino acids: CASSSLQGRNTEAFF. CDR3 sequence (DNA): TGTGCCAGCAGTTCCCTACAGGGTAGGAACACTGAAGCTTTCTTT.

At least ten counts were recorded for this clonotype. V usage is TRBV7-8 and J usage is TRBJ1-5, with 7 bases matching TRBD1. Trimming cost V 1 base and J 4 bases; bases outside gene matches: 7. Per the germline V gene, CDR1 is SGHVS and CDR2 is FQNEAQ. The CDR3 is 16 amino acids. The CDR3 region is CASSLVGAGGNQPQHF. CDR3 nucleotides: TGTGCCAGCAGCTTAGTTGGCGCAGGGGGGAATCAGCCCCAGCATTTT.

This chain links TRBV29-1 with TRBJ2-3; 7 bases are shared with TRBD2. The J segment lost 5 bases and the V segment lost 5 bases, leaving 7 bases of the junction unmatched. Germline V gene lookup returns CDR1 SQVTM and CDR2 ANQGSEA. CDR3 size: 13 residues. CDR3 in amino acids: CSVSVGGGDTQYF. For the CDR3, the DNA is TGCAGCGTTTCTGTGGGCGGGGGAGATACGCAGTATTTT.

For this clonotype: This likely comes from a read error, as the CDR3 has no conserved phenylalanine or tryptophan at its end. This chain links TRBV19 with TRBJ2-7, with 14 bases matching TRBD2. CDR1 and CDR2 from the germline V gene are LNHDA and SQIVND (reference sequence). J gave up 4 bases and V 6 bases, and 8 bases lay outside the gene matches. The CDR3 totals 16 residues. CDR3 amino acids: CASRAPGLAGAYEQYS. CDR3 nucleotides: TGTGCCAGTAGGGCGCCGGGACTAGCGGGAGCGTACGAGCAGTACTCC.

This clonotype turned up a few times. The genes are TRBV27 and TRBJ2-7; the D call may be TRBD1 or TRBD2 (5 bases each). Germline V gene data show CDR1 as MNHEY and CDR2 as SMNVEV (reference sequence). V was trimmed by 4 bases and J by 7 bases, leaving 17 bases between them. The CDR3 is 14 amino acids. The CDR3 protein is CASSWGRSGSEQYF. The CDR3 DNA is TGTGCCAGCAGTTGGGGACGGAGCGGATCGGAGCAGTACTTC.

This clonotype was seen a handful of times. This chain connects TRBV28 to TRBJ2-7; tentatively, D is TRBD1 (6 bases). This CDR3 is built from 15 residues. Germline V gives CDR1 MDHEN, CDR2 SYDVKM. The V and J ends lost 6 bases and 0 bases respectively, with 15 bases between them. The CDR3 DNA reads TGTGCCAGCAGCACAGGGACACTTAGCTCCTACGAGCAGTACTTC. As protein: CASSTGTLSSYEQYF.

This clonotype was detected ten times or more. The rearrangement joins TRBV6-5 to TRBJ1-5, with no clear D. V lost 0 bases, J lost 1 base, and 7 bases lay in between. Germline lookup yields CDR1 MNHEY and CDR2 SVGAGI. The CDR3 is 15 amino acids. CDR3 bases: TGTGCCAGCAGTTACTCGGCGGGGAGCAATCAGCCCCAGCATTTT. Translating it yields CASSYSAGSNQPQHF.

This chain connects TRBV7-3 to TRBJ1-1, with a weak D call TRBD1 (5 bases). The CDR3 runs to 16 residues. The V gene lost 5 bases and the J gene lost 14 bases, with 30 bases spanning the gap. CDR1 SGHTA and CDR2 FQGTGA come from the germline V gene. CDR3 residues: CASSPRGGRMATEQFF. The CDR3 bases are TGTGCCAGCAGCCCGCGGGGCGGGAGAATGGCAACTGAGCAGTTCTTT.

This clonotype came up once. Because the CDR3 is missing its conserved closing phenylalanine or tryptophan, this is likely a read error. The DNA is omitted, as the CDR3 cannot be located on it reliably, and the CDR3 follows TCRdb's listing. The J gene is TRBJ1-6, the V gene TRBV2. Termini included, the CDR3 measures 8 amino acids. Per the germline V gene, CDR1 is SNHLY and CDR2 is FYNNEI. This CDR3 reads CASSWGTS.

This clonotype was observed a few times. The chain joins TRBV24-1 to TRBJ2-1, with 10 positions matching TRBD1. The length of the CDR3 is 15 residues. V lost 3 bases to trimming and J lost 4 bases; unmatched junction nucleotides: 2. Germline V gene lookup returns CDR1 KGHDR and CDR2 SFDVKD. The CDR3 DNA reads TGTGCCACCAGTGATAAGGGACAGGGGTACAATGAGCAGTTCTTC. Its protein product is CATSDKGQGYNEQFF.

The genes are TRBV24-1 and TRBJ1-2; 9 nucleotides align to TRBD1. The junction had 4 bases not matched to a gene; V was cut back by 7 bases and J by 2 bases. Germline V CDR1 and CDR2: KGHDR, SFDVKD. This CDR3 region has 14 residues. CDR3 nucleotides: TGTGCCACCAGCTTTGACAGGGGGAACTATGGCTACACCTTC. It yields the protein CATSFDRGNYGYTF.

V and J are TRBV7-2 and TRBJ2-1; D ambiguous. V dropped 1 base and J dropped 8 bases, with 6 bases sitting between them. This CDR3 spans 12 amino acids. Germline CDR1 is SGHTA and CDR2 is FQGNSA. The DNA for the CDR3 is TGTGCCAGCAGCTTAGATCTGTATGAGCAGTTCTTC. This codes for CASSLDLYEQFF.

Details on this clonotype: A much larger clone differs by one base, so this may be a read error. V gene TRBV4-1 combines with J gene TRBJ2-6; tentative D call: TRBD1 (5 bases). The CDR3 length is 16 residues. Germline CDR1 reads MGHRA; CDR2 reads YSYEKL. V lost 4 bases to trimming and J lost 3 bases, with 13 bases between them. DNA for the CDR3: TGCGCCAGCAGCCGAGCTCAGGGAAATGGGGCCAACGTCCTGACTTTC. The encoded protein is CASSRAQGNGANVLTF.

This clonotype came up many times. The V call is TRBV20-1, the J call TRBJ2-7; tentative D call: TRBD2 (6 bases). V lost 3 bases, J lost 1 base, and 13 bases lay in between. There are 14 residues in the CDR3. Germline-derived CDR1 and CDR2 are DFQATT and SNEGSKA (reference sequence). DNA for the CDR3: TGCAGTGCTAGGGGACTGGGGACGTCCTACGAGCAGTACTTC. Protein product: CSARGLGTSYEQYF.

This chain's CDR3 is CATSDRSSGAPQQETQYF. CDR3 sequence (DNA): TGTGCCACCAGTGACAGGTCTAGCGGGGCGCCCCAGCAAGAGACCCAGTACTTC. The chain uses TRBV24-1 and TRBJ2-5; TRBD2 matches 9 bases. Trimming removed 4 bases from V and 2 bases from J; junction bases left unmatched: 13. The CDR3 is made up of 18 amino acids. Germline lookup yields CDR1 KGHDR and CDR2 SFDVKD.

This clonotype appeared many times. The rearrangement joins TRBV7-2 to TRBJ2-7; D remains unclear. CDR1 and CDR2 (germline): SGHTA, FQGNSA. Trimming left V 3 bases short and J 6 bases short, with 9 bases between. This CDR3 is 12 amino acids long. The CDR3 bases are TGTGCCAGCAGCTTGGCAGCGAGCGAGCAGTACTTC. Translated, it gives CASSLAASEQYF.

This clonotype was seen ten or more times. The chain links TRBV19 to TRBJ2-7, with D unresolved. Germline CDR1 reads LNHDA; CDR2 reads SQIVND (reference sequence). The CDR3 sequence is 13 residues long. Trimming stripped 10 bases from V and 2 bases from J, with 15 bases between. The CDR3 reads CATSIRVAYEQYF. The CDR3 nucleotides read TGTGCCACCTCAATCCGAGTCGCCTACGAGCAGTACTTC.

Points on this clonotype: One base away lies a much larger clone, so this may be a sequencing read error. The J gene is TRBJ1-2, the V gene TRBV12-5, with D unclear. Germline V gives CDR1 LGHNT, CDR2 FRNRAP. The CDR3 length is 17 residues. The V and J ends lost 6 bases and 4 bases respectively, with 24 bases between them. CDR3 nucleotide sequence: TGTGCTAGTGGCCACTCCCCCACCACGGTCGTCGGCTATGGCTACACCTTC. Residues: CASGHSPTTVVGYGYTF.

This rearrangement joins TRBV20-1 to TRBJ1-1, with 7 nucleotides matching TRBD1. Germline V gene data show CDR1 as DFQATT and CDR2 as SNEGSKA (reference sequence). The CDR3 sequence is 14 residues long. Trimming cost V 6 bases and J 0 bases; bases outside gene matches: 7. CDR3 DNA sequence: TGCAGTGCCGCCCGGGACAGACTGAACACTGAAGCTTTCTTT. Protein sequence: CSAARDRLNTEAFF.

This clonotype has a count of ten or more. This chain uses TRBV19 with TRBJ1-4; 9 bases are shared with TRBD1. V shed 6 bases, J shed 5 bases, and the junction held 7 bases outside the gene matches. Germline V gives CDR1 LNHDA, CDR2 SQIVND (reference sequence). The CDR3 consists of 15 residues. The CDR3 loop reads CASRTPGTGNEKLFF. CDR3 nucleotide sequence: TGTGCCAGTAGGACACCCGGGACAGGGAATGAAAAACTGTTTTTT.